The present entry profiles one T cell receptor beta chain with its context. The sample comes from a study of blood T cell repertoires in COVID-19. Across the study: Both acute and convalescent COVID-19 samples were obtained from the United States, Italy and Spain.

J lost 3 bases, V lost 1 base, and 9 bases had no gene match. Germline CDR1 reads SGDLS; CDR2 reads YYNGEE. This CDR3 spans 18 amino acids. Sequencing used immunoSEQ multiplex PCR; TCRdb keeps in-frame clones, though not all of them. Found here are 82,000 or so clones, 85% to 90% of them singletons; the top ten hold 1.2%. The receptor was isolated from a woman in her forties or fifties with acute COVID-19. V usage is TRBV9 and J usage is TRBJ1-4; 10 bases fit TRBD1. Sequenced sample: PBMCs or T cells enriched from blood (not recorded which). In nucleotides, the CDR3 is TGTGCCAGCAGCGTAAGACAGGGGGCTTCTGGTTCTAATGAAAAACTGTTTTTT. It specifies CASSVRQGASGSNEKLFF.